This T cell receptor (beta chain) was found in a study of blood T cells in healthy people across ages. The V end was cut by 1 base, the J end by 7 bases, with 13 bases between. This CDR3 has 14 amino acids. Germline lookup yields CDR1 SGHTA and CDR2 FQGNSA. Healthy individuals of Caucasian origin from Russia, aged roughly 6 to 100, served as donors. A second about 6 to 12 cycle PCR used barcoded and J-beta primers. A single record per CDR3 protein comes from TCRdb applying MiXCR to the 5' RACE reads. The profile shows more than 800,000 distinct CDR3 sequences, around 26% of them singletons. This chain uses TRBV7-2 with TRBJ1-1; D may be TRBD1 (5 bases). This TCR derives from a woman older than 75 in good health. What was sequenced was blood. The CDR3 DNA is TGTGCCAGCAGCTTAGTTGACAGCGGAATTGAAGCTTTCTTT. Translated, it gives CASSLVDSGIEAFF. Full variable domain (outside the CDR3, taken from reference TRBV7-2 and TRBJ1-1): GAGVSQSPSNKVTEKGKDVELRCDPISGHTALYWYRQSLGQGLEFLIYFQGNSAPDKSGLPSDRFSAERTGGSVSTLTIQRTQQEDSAVYLCASSLVDSGIEAFFGQGTRLTVV.